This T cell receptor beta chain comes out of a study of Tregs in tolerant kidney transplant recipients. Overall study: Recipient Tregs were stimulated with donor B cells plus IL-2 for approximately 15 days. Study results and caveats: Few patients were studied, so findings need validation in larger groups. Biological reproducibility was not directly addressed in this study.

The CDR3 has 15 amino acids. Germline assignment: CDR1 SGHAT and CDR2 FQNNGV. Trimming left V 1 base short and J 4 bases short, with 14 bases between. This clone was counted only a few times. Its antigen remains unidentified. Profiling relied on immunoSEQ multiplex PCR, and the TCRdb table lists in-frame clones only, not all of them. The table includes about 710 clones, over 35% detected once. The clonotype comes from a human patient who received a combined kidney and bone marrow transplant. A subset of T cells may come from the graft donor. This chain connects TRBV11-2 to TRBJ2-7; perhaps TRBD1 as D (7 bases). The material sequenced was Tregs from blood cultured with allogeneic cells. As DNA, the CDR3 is TGTGCCAGCAGCTTAGCCGGGCAGGGGGGTTACGAGCAGTACTTC. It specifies CASSLAGQGGYEQYF.